A selection of T cell receptor beta chains follows, all from one sample in a study of radiotherapy plus CTLA-4 blockade in lung cancer. Sequencing was performed with immunoSEQ multiplex PCR; in TCRdb, only in-frame clones are kept and a portion is missing. The repertoire has around 29,000 clones, 70% to 90% of them found once; the top ten carry approximately 25%. The sample in question was peripheral blood, obtained from a patient treated with radiotherapy plus ipilimumab. The receptors shown here come from a human donor with non-small cell lung cancer that progressed on radiotherapy plus ipilimumab. Each CDR3 is given with its conserved first and last residue. A D gene is named only where the DNA matches it firmly. Clone size appears in some rows only: once, few, many, or a class for an expanded clone.

j_gene,v_gene,abundance,d_gene,len,CDR3aa,CDR3nt
TRBJ2-7,TRBV7-9,-,TRBD1,11,CASSPGGEQYF,TGTGCCAGCAGCCCAGGGGGCGAGCAGTACTTC
TRBJ1-3,TRBV14,few,-,10,CARARNTIYF,TGTGCCAGGGCAAGAAACACCATATATTTT
TRBJ1-1,TRBV5-8,few,-,15,CASSLDRGGGTEAFF,TGTGCCAGCAGCTTGGATCGGGGCGGGGGCACTGAAGCTTTCTTT
TRBJ2-1,TRBV2,few,-,13,CASGLDRGREQFF,TGTGCCAGCGGGCTAGACCGCGGGCGTGAGCAGTTCTTC
TRBJ2-3,TRBV11-2,-,TRBD2,14,CASSLAGIKDTQYF,TGTGCCAGCAGTTTAGCGGGGATTAAGGATACGCAGTATTTT
TRBJ2-5,TRBV4-3,-,-,14,CASSQDSLAETQYF,TGCGCCAGCAGCCAAGATTCACTAGCCGAGACCCAGTACTTC
TRBJ2-7,TRBV7-2,-,-,12,CASSLSAYEQYF,TGTGCCAGCAGCTTATCCGCCTACGAGCAGTACTTC
TRBJ2-7,TRBV2,-,TRBD1,15,CASSAETGSSYEQYF,TGTGCCAGCAGCGCTGAGACAGGGAGCTCCTACGAGCAGTACTTC
TRBJ1-1,TRBV19,-,TRBD1,14,CASIGDRRNTEAFF,TGTGCCAGTATAGGGGACAGACGGAACACTGAAGCTTTCTTT
TRBJ1-5,TRBV19,-,-,13,CASTDYSNQPRHF,TGTGCCAGTACCGACTATAGCAATCAGCCCCGGCATTTT
TRBJ2-2,TRBV11-1,-,-,16,CASSLVSGSDTGELFF,TGTGCCAGCAGCTTAGTCTCAGGGTCGGACACCGGGGAGCTGTTTTTT
TRBJ2-2,TRBV28,-,TRBD2,17,CASSFGGTSGGPGELFF,TGTGCCAGCAGTTTCGGAGGGACTAGCGGGGGTCCCGGGGAGCTGTTTTTT
TRBJ2-7,TRBV19,-,TRBD2,15,CASSITRISGYEQYF,TGTGCCAGTAGTATCACGCGGATTAGCGGGTACGAGCAGTACTTC
TRBJ1-6,TRBV2,-,TRBD1,13,CASSRTGDSPLHF,TGTGCCAGCAGTAGGACAGGGGATTCACCCCTCCACTTT
TRBJ2-2,TRBV7-2,once,TRBD2,17,CASSKVPSGRPTGELFF,TGTGCCAGCAGTAAGGTGCCTAGCGGGCGACCCACCGGGGAGCTGTTTTTT
TRBJ2-1,TRBV5-1,few,-,13,CASSSDLYNEQFF,TGCGCCAGCAGCTCCGACTTATACAATGAGCAGTTCTTC
TRBJ2-2,TRBV2,-,TRBD1,16,CASTGAAGGWTGELFF,TGTGCCAGCACGGGTGCGGCAGGGGGATGGACCGGGGAGCTGTTTTTT
TRBJ2-7,TRBV5-1,-,-,15,CASSLFLQGGYEQYF,TGCGCCAGCAGCTTGTTCCTGCAGGGCGGCTACGAGCAGTACTTC
TRBJ1-2,TRBV5-4,-,-,14,CASSLDREPYGYTF,TGTGCCAGCAGCTTGGACAGAGAACCCTATGGCTACACCTTC
TRBJ1-2,TRBV7-3,-,TRBD1,13,CASSPGTGLGYTF,TGTGCCAGCAGCCCCGGGACAGGGTTAGGCTACACCTTC
TRBJ2-5,TRBV11-1,-,-,13,CASSPGIQETQYF,TGTGCCAGCAGCCCCGGGATTCAAGAGACCCAGTACTTC
TRBJ2-3,TRBV4-1,-,TRBD1,16,CASSQGQGQGSDTQYF,TGCGCCAGCAGCCAAGGACAGGGACAGGGGTCGGATACGCAGTATTTT
TRBJ1-3,TRBV6-1,-,TRBD1,14,CASRAAGTGNTIYF,TGTGCCAGCAGGGCTGCCGGGACAGGGAACACCATATATTTT
TRBJ2-2,TRBV7-8,-,TRBD1,14,CASSLGQGPGELFF,TGTGCCAGCAGTTTGGGACAGGGACCCGGGGAGCTGTTTTTT
TRBJ2-2,TRBV6-5,-,-,15,CASRIHRVNTGELFF,TGTGCCAGCAGAATTCACAGGGTTAACACCGGGGAGCTGTTTTTT
TRBJ2-1,TRBV7-9,-,-,17,CASSSKTDSSSYNEQFF,TGTGCCAGCAGCTCAAAGACTGACTCCAGCTCCTACAATGAGCAGTTCTTC
TRBJ2-7,TRBV13,-,-,14,CASSTDTIPYEQYF,TGTGCCAGCAGCACGGACACCATCCCATACGAGCAGTACTTC
TRBJ1-3,TRBV6-1,-,-,15,CASRQAPRPGNTIYF,TGTGCCAGCAGACAGGCCCCTCGTCCTGGAAACACCATATATTTT
TRBJ2-2,TRBV2,-,TRBD2,15,CASSEYAGETGELFF,TGTGCCAGCAGTGAATATGCGGGGGAGACCGGGGAGCTGTTTTTT
TRBJ1-1,TRBV6-5,-,TRBD1,15,CASSYRQGWNTEAFF,TGTGCCAGCAGTTACAGACAGGGTTGGAACACTGAAGCTTTCTTT
TRBJ2-5,TRBV10-3,-,TRBD1,13,CAISGTGQETQYF,TGTGCCATCAGTGGGACAGGGCAAGAGACCCAGTACTTC
TRBJ1-2,TRBV5-1,-,TRBD1,16,CASSVWGGQGAIGYTF,TGCGCCAGCAGCGTATGGGGGGGACAGGGGGCGATCGGCTACACCTTC
TRBJ2-5,TRBV5-1,-,-,13,CASSLAQIETQYF,TGCGCCAGCAGCTTGGCGCAGATAGAGACCCAGTACTTC
TRBJ2-4,TRBV5-1,-,-,14,CASSYGAQGNIQYF,TGCGCCAGCAGCTACGGAGCGCAAGGAAACATTCAGTACTTC
TRBJ2-5,TRBV29-1,-,-,14,CSVTPGGAQETQYF,TGCAGCGTCACCCCAGGTGGGGCCCAAGAGACCCAGTACTTC
TRBJ1-1,TRBV5-4,-,-,14,CASSLVADGTEAFF,TGTGCCAGCAGCTTGGTAGCAGATGGAACTGAAGCTTTCTTT
TRBJ2-3,TRBV9,few,-,13,CASSPPAADTQYF,TGTGCCAGCAGCCCCCCCGCGGCAGATACGCAGTATTTT
TRBJ1-5,TRBV6-5,-,-,16,CASSYRRVDSNQPQHF,TGTGCCAGCAGTTACCGCAGGGTCGATAGCAATCAGCCCCAGCATTTT
TRBJ2-5,TRBV7-2,-,-,14,CASSPHPDQETQYF,TGTGCCAGCAGCCCCCACCCAGACCAAGAGACCCAGTACTTC
TRBJ2-2,TRBV9,once,-,15,CASSVEASDTGELFF,TGTGCCAGCAGCGTAGAGGCTAGTGACACCGGGGAGCTGTTTTTT
TRBJ2-5,TRBV9,-,TRBD2,16,CASSATSGGALVTQYF,TGTGCCAGCAGCGCAACTAGCGGGGGGGCCTTGGTGACCCAGTACTTC
TRBJ1-3,TRBV28,-,-,17,CASSSGLGQGSGNTIYF,TGTGCCAGCAGTTCCGGGCTTGGTCAGGGCTCTGGAAACACCATATATTTT
TRBJ1-1,TRBV2,-,-,14,CASTRGGGHTEAFF,TGTGCCAGCACCCGAGGGGGGGGGCACACTGAAGCTTTCTTT
TRBJ1-1,TRBV2,-,-,14,CASRPEGRLTEAFF,TGTGCCAGCAGGCCGGAGGGCCGGCTCACTGAAGCTTTCTTT
TRBJ1-1,TRBV5-1,once,TRBD1,13,CASSGQGDTEAFF,TGCGCCAGCAGCGGACAGGGAGACACTGAAGCTTTCTTT
TRBJ2-5,TRBV9,-,TRBD2,16,CASSVGLAGVEETQYF,TGTGCCAGCAGCGTAGGCCTAGCGGGGGTGGAAGAGACCCAGTACTTC
TRBJ2-2,TRBV5-4,-,-,17,CASNGAGPGGGSGELFF,TGTGCCAGCAATGGAGCGGGGCCAGGGGGCGGGAGCGGGGAGCTGTTTTTT
TRBJ2-2,TRBV4-1,-,TRBD2,18,CASSHHGLAGGPAGELFF,TGCGCCAGCAGCCACCATGGACTAGCGGGGGGGCCGGCCGGGGAGCTGTTTTTT
TRBJ1-2,TRBV7-9,-,TRBD1,13,CASSHRTGGGYTF,TGTGCCAGCAGCCACCGGACAGGTGGTGGCTACACCTTC
TRBJ2-1,TRBV2,once,TRBD2,15,CASRASGGTYNEQFF,TGTGCCAGCAGGGCTAGCGGGGGGACCTACAATGAGCAGTTCTTC
TRBJ1-5,TRBV6-1,-,TRBD1,15,CASSFRDRGNQPQHF,TGTGCCAGCAGTTTCCGGGACAGGGGCAATCAGCCCCAGCATTTT